The clone carrying this T cell receptor beta chain was counted at least ten times. The sample belongs to a study of molecular identifiers for immune sequencing clone quantification. For the study at large: Four portions were sequenced after RNA from approximately 20,000 or 98,000 naive CD8 cells was split five ways in replicates.

It was from about 19,000 to 1,100,000 sorted cells, with 10%, 30% or 50% RNA, that naive CD8 libraries came. The length of the CDR3 is 15 residues. Trimming removed 5 bases at V and 9 bases at J, with 20 bases between. CDR1 and CDR2 (germline): MNHNY, SVGAGI (reference sequence). TCRdb fed the PCR reads into MiXCR, producing one record per CDR3 protein. Among over 60,000 distinct CDR3 sequences listed, 15% to 20% were seen once. The sample consisted of naive CD8+ T cells from blood, with Jurkat cell RNA spiked in. Indicated subset: FACS-sorted CD8+CD4-CCR7+CD45RA+ naive T cells. The sequence was collected from a human donor in good health. Some libraries in this study had Jurkat cell RNA spiked in. The chain uses TRBV6-6 and TRBJ1-5; D remains ambiguous. In nucleotides, the CDR3 is TGTGCCAGCAGTCCCTCAGTTGAGACCTCGGCGCCCCAGCATTTT. Encoded protein: CASSPSVETSAPQHF.